Listed below are T cell receptor beta chains from one sample, sequenced in a study of beta chain features in type 1 diabetes. The repertoire was sequenced with immunoSEQ multiplex PCR; TCRdb's copy has only in-frame clones and lacks some. The table lists over 300,000 clones, 8% of them singletons. The sample comprised central memory CD4+ T cells from blood. These receptors were obtained from a woman aged 18-29 years in good health. CDR3s include the opening cysteine and the closing phenylalanine or tryptophan. Each record gives: J gene, V gene, D gene, clone size, CDR3 DNA, CDR3 protein. D genes are given only for firm matches. Not all rows give a size; the values are once, few, many and, for expanded clones, a class.

TRBJ2-7	TRBV5-8	TRBD2	NA	TGTGCCAGCAGTTCGCGCATCACTAGCGGGATCTACGAGCAGTACTTC	CASSSRITSGIYEQYF
TRBJ2-7	TRBV18	NA	NA	TGTGCCAGCTCACCACCAGGTGCCTACGAGCAGTACTTC	CASSPPGAYEQYF
TRBJ2-4	TRBV6-5	NA	NA	TGTGCCAGCGAGAAGTTAAACGGAAACATTCAGTACTTC	CASEKLNGNIQYF
TRBJ1-1	TRBV6-6	NA	few	TGTGCCAGCAGTTACTCGAAGGGCCTGCGAGCTTTCTTT	CASSYSKGLRAFF
TRBJ2-7	TRBV7-8	TRBD1	NA	TGTGCCAGCAGCGGGGACAGGCTCCCCTACGAGCAGTACTTC	CASSGDRLPYEQYF
TRBJ1-1	TRBV29-1	NA	NA	TGCAGCGTCACGGTTACACACACTGAAGCTTTCTTT	CSVTVTHTEAFF
TRBJ2-1	TRBV5-4	NA	NA	TGTGCCAGCAGCTCGCCTCAGGGGTTGGCGTTGAATGAGCAGTTCTTC	CASSSPQGLALNEQFF
TRBJ2-3	TRBV7-8	NA	few	TGTGCCAGCAGCTTAAGCGCGCTGGATACGCAGTATTTT	CASSLSALDTQYF
TRBJ1-1	TRBV28	NA	NA	TGTGCCACCGCAAACGCTCAGGGCACTGAAGCTTTCTTT	CATANAQGTEAFF
TRBJ2-1	TRBV11-2	NA	many	TGTGCCAGCAGCCCGAGGACAGAGCAGTTCTTC	CASSPRTEQFF